One sample yielded the 13 T cell receptor beta chains listed below, sequenced in a study of T cell changes during pregnancy in multiple sclerosis (dated by TCRdb to between 2018 and 2021). Preparation of the library involved the immunoSEQ multiplex PCR assay. This is the immuneACCESS table as TCRdb keeps it, with only in-frame sequences that have V and J called. A part of the clones is gone; compared with another copy, unresolved V genes explain less than half, and the rest is unexplained. The sample table holds fewer than 70,000 clones, of which approximately 91% were seen once. The top ten clonotypes cover approximately 1.5% of the sample. The material sequenced was peripheral blood, taken in the third trimester of pregnancy. The source of these receptors is a female donor with multiple sclerosis, enrolled in a pregnancy study.

This chain joins TRBV5-1 and TRBJ1-2; no clear D gene. V lost 7 bases to trimming and J lost 8 bases, with 15 bases between them. The V gene's germline CDR1 is SGHRS and CDR2 YFSETQ. CDR3 length: 12 residues. CDR3 sequence: CASSRFRGGYTF. DNA of the CDR3: TGCGCCAGCTCGAGATTTCGGGGAGGCTACACCTTC.

This chain connects TRBV4-1 to TRBJ1-6; the D is unclear. CDR1 is MGHRA and CDR2 is YSYEKL in the germline V gene. There are 17 residues in the CDR3. V lost 2 bases to trimming and J lost 7 bases, with 18 bases between them. The chain's CDR3 is CASSQFMRRLTNSPLHF. The DNA for the CDR3 is TGCGCCAGCAGCCAATTCATGCGTCGACTTACGAATTCACCCCTCCACTTT.

The J gene is TRBJ1-5, the V gene TRBV10-3; D call uncertain. Germline-derived CDR1 and CDR2 are ENHRY and SYGVKD. V was pared by 7 bases and J by 4 bases, with 14 bases between. The CDR3 runs 14 residues. The CDR3 region has the DNA TGTGCCATCAAAGCGGCCGGAGGGAATCAGCCCCAGCATTTT. It specifies CAIKAAGGNQPQHF.

This chain connects TRBV5-4 to TRBJ1-1; tentative D call: TRBD1 (5 bases). Germline V gene sequence: CDR1 SGHNT, CDR2 YYREEE (reference sequence). CDR3 length: 16 residues. Trimming shortened V by 1 base and J by 1 base, and 14 bases separated the two germline ends. CDR3: CASSLNPGLGNTEAFF. The CDR3 DNA reads as TGTGCCAGCAGCTTGAACCCAGGGTTGGGGAACACTGAAGCTTTCTTT. The variable domain in full, with the rest retrieved from reference TRBV5-4 and TRBJ1-1, is ETGVTQSPTHLIKTRGQQVTLRCSSQSGHNTVSWYQQALGQGPQFIFQYYREEENGRGNFPPRFSGLQFPNYSSELNVNALELDDSALYLCASSLNPGLGNTEAFFGQGTRLTVV.

The rearrangement uses TRBV5-1 and TRBJ1-1, with 7 bases identical to TRBD1. The germline V gene encodes CDR1 SGHRS and CDR2 YFSETQ. Trimming removed 3 bases from V and 3 bases from J; junction bases left unmatched: 8. The CDR3 extends over 15 amino acids. Here the CDR3 reads CASSSGQVGDTEAFF. CDR3 nucleotide sequence: TGCGCCAGCAGCTCAGGACAGGTGGGAGACACTGAAGCTTTCTTT.

The chain is built from TRBV29-1 and TRBJ2-1, with 9 nucleotides matching TRBD1. The germline V gene has CDR1 SQVTM and CDR2 ANQGSEA. This CDR3 is 17 amino acids long. V lost 4 bases to trimming and J lost 9 bases; unmatched junction nucleotides: 19. The CDR3 protein is CSVAPPFRDRDPGEQFF. CDR3 in DNA: TGCAGCGTTGCGCCCCCATTCCGGGACAGGGATCCGGGTGAGCAGTTCTTC.

The chain links TRBV6-1 to TRBJ2-2; unclear D gene. Germline V gene data show CDR1 as MNHNS and CDR2 as SASEGT. The V end was cut by 6 bases, the J end by 1 base, with 6 bases between. The CDR3 covers 13 residues. The CDR3 coding sequence is TGTGCCAGCAGAGCCTTGAACACCGGGGAGCTGTTTTTT. Translation: CASRALNTGELFF.

This sequence joins TRBV10-3 and TRBJ1-3; 8 nucleotides match TRBD1. The CDR3 extends over 14 amino acids. J lost 3 bases, V lost 6 bases, and 4 bases had no gene match. Germline CDR1 ENHRY, CDR2 SYGVKD. CDR3 protein: CAISLTGGGNTIYF. The CDR3 coding sequence is TGTGCCATCAGCCTAACAGGGGGTGGAAACACCATATATTTT.

The V and J genes are TRBV15 and TRBJ1-5; the D is unclear. This CDR3 is 16 amino acids long. Germline V gene lookup returns CDR1 LNHNV and CDR2 YYDKDF (reference sequence). The germline V and J ends were trimmed by 0 bases and 7 bases, with 16 bases remaining between them. The CDR3 loop reads CATSRELARGSQPQHF. The CDR3 region has the DNA TGTGCCACCAGCAGAGAACTCGCCCGGGGTAGCCAGCCCCAGCATTTT.

V usage is TRBV7-9 and J usage is TRBJ1-1; 10 bases match TRBD1. With V trimmed by 5 bases and J by 2 bases, 8 bases remained unmatched. Germline lookup yields CDR1 SEHNR and CDR2 FQNEAQ (reference sequence). This CDR3 is 16 amino acids long. This CDR3 reads CASSAGTGAFNTEAFF. CDR3 DNA sequence: TGTGCCAGCAGCGCCGGGACAGGGGCTTTCAACACTGAAGCTTTCTTT.

V usage is TRBV28 and J usage is TRBJ1-2, with TRBD1 matching 7 bases. The ends lost 10 bases at V and 0 bases at J; junction bases unmatched: 11. The CDR3 sequence is 15 residues long. The germline V gene has CDR1 MDHEN and CDR2 SYDVKM. The CDR3 bases are TGTGCCACCGTGGGACAGCTAACCTCTAACTATGGCTACACCTTC. Its protein product is CATVGQLTSNYGYTF.

J is TRBJ2-2 and V is TRBV12-5; D is uncertain. The CDR3 totals 12 residues. Trimming removed 6 bases at V and 4 bases at J, with 6 bases between. Per germline, CDR1 LGHNT and CDR2 FRNRAP. Here the CDR3 DNA reads TGTGCTAGTGGGAGAAGCACCGGGGAGCTGTTTTTT. This translates into CASGRSTGELFF.

This sequence joins TRBV11-3 and TRBJ1-1; perhaps TRBD1 as D (6 bases). CDR3 size: 13 residues. Germline CDR1 SGHNT, CDR2 YENEEA. Trimming pared 1 base from V and 8 bases from J, leaving 11 bases between. CDR3 amino acids: CASSLGGPREAFF. CDR3 coding DNA: TGTGCCAGCAGCTTAGGGGGGCCAAGGGAAGCTTTCTTT.